This T cell receptor (beta chain) was sequenced in a study of cytomegalovirus exposure and HLA in healthy donors. Regarding the study as a whole: For most subjects, TCR beta sequences were reported to predict HLA-A and HLA-B alleles with accuracy.

The CDR3 runs 14 residues. Between the trimmed V and J ends, which lost 5 bases and 1 base, there was a span of 12 bases. Germline V gene lookup returns CDR1 PRHDT and CDR2 FYEKMQ (reference sequence). Those who donated were healthy bone marrow donors. Primers for the PCR totalled 60 Vbeta and 13 Jbeta. How the authors handled the data: Later analysis identified tens of millions of unique TCR beta chains, about 10 million shared. The data were produced by immunoSEQ multiplex PCR, yet TCRdb's version contains in-frame clones alone and is incomplete. The DNA gave D and trimming, while V, J and clone size come from that table. The table includes over 150,000 clones, 70% to 80% detected once. A note on this clone: Its specificity is not known.

The sequence was obtained from an older woman in good health and CMV-seropositive. The sample consisted of PBMCs. This sequence joins TRBV13 and TRBJ2-7; no definite D call. This CDR3 is CASSLISSSYEQYF. CDR3 in DNA: TGTGCCAGCAGCCTAATATCAAGTTCCTACGAGCAGTACTTC.